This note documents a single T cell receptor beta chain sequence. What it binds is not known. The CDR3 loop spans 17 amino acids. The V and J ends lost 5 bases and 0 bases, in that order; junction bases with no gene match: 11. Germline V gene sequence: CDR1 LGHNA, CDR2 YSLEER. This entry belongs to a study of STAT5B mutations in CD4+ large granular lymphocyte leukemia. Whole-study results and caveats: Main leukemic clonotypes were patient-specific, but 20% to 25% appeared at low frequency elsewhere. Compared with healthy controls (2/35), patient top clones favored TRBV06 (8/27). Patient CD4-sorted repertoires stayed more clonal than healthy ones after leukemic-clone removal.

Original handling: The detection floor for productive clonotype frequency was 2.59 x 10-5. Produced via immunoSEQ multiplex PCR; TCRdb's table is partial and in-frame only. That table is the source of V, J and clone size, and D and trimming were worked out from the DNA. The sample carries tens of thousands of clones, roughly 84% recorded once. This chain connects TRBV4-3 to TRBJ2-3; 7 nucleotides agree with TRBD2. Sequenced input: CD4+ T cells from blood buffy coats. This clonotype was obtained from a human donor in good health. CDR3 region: CASSSKLGGGSTDTQYF. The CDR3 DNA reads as TGCGCCAGCAGCTCGAAACTGGGCGGGGGAAGCACAGATACGCAGTATTTT.